This TCR beta chain was captured in a study of blood T cells in healthy people across ages. Alongside a J-beta primer mix, a sample-barcoded 5' primer served in a second PCR lasting about 6 to 11 cycles. One entry per CDR3 protein, called by TCRdb with MiXCR from the 5' RACE reads. In the table there are 1.2 million to 1.5 million distinct CDR3 sequences, 45% to 70% of which are singletons. Trimming took 0 bases from V and 0 from J, leaving 8 bases between them. Germline CDR1 is LNHNV and CDR2 is YYDKDF (reference sequence). The CDR3 is 15 residues long. This clonotype was obtained from a man aged 18 to 30 in good health. The sample taken for sequencing was blood. The chain couples TRBV15 to TRBJ1-2; D is unresolved. Written as DNA, the CDR3 is TGTGCCACCAGCAGAGAGGCAGCCACTAACTATGGCTACACCTTC. It yields the protein CATSREAATNYGYTF. Complete variable domain (other parts from reference TRBV15 and TRBJ1-2): DAMVIQNPRYQVTQFGKPVTLSCSQTLNHNVMYWYQQKSSQAPKLLFHYYDKDFNNEADTPDNFQSRRPNTSFCFLDIRSPGLGDTAMYLCATSREAATNYGYTFGSGTRLTVV.